This T cell receptor beta chain is drawn from a study of human T cells and chemical hapten exposure. Points from the study as a whole: Relative to controls, expanded TCRs formed significantly more large CDR3 similarity clusters.

TCRdb analysed the RACE reads with MiXCR anew, one entry per CDR3 protein. Of some 340,000 distinct CDR3 sequences in the sample, approximately 6.9% were seen once. Time point of the sample: patch test 1, 2 weeks after DPC sensitization. The treatment here: therapeutic diphenylcyclopropenone sensitization with weekly scalp DPC. This clonotype was counted between two and nine times. Its antigen is as yet unknown. Trimming at V came to 7 bases and at J to 1 base, leaving 8 bases not matched to a gene. The CDR3 contains 16 residues. In germline, CDR1 is MNHNS, CDR2 SASEGT. The receptor was isolated from a woman aged 18 to 35 with alopecia areata. Some clones in this sample may be carry-over from other donors' samples. The V gene is TRBV6-1, the J gene TRBJ2-1; 9 bases are shared with TRBD2. Sequencing used whole blood, obtained in connection with sensitization to the hapten diphenylcyclopropenone (DPC). CDR3 sequence: CASTTEAGGSYNEQFF. CDR3 DNA: TGTGCCAGCACAACCGAGGCGGGGGGGTCCTACAATGAGCAGTTCTTC.